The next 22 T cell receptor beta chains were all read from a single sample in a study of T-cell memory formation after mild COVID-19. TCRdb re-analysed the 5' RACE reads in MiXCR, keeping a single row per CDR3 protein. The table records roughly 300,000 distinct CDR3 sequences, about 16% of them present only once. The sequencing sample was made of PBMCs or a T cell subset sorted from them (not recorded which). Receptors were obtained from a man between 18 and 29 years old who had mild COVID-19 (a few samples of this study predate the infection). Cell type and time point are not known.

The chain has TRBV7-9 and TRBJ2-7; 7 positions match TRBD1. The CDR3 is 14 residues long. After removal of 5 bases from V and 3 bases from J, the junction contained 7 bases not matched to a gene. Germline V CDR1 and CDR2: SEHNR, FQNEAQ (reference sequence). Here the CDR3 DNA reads TGTGCCAGCAGCAGGACAGGTGGTGGCTACGAGCAGTACTTC. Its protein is CASSRTGGGYEQYF.

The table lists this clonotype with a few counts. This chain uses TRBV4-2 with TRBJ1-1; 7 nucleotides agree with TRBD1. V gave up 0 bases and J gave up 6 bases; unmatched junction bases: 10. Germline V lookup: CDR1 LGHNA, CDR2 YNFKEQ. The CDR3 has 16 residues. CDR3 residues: CASSQENDREGAEAFF. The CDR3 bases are TGTGCCAGCAGCCAAGAAAACGACAGGGAAGGGGCTGAAGCTTTCTTT.

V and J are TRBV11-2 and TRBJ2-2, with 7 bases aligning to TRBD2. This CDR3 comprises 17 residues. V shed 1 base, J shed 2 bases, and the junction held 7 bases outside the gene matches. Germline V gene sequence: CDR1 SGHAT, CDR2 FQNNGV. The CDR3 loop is CASSLVLLAVNTGELFF. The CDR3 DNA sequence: TGTGCCAGCAGCTTAGTGCTCCTAGCGGTAAACACCGGGGAGCTGTTTTTT.

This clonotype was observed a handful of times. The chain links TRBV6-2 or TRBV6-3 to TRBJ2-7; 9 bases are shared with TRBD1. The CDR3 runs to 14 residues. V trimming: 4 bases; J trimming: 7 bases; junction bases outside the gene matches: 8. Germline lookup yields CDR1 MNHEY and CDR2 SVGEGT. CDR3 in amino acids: CASSSPGTGQEQYV. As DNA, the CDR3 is TGTGCCAGCAGTTCCCCCGGGACAGGGCAAGAGCAGTACGTC.

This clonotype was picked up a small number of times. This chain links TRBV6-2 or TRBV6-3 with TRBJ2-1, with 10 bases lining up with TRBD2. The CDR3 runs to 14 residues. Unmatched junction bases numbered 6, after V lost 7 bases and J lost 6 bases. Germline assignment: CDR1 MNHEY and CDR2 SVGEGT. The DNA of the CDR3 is TGTGCCAGCATGGGGACTAGCGCGCCCAATGAGCAGTTCTTC. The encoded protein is CASMGTSAPNEQFF.

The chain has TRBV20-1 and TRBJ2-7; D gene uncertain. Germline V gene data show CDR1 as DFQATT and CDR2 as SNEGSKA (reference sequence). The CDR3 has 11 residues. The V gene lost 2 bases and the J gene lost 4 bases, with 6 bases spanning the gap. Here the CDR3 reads CSARQVYEQYF. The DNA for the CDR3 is TGCAGTGCTAGACAGGTTTACGAGCAGTACTTC.

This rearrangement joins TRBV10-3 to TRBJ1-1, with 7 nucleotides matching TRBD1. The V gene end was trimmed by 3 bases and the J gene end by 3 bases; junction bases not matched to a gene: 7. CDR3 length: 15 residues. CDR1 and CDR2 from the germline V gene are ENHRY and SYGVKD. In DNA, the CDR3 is TGTGCCATCAGTGACTCAGGGGGAGCGGACACTGAAGCTTTCTTT. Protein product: CAISDSGGADTEAFF.

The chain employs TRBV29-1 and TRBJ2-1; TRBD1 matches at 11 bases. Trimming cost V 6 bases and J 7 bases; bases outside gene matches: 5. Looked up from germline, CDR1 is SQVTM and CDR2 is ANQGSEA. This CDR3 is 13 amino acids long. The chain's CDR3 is CSVFGTGGNEQFF. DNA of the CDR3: TGCAGCGTCTTTGGGACAGGGGGAAATGAGCAGTTCTTC.

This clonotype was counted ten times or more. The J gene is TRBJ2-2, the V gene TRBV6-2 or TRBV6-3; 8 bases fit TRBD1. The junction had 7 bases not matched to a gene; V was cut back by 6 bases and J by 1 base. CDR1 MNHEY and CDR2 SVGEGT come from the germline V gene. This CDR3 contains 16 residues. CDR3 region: CASSSYGQGNTGELFF. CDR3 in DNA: TGTGCCAGCAGCTCCTACGGACAGGGGAACACCGGGGAGCTGTTTTTT.

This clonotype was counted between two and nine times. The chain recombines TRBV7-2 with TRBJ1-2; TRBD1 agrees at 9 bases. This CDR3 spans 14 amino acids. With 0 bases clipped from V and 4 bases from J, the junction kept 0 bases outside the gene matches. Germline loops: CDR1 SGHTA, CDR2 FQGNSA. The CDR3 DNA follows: TGTGCCAGCAGCTTAGCGGACAGGGGCTATGGCTACACCTTC. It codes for CASSLADRGYGYTF. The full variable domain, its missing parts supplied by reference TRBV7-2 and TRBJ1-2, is GAGVSQSPSNKVTEKGKDVELRCDPISGHTALYWYRQSLGQGLEFLIYFQGNSAPDKSGLPSDRFSAERTGGSVSTLTIQRTQQEDSAVYLCASSLADRGYGYTFGSGTRLTVV.

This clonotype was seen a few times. CDR3 sequence (DNA): TGTGCTAGTGGCCGGGGGCAGGGTCAAGAGACCCAGTACTTC. Protein sequence: CASGRGQGQETQYF. The chain employs TRBV12-5 and TRBJ2-5, with D perhaps being TRBD1 or TRBD2 (6 bases each). Germline V gene data show CDR1 as LGHNT and CDR2 as FRNRAP. The CDR3 is 14 residues long. V lost 6 bases, J lost 2 bases, and 13 bases lay in between.

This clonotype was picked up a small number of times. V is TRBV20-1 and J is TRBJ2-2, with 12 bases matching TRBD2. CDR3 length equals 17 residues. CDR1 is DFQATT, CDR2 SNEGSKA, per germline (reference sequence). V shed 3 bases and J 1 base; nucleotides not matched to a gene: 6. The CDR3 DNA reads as TGCAGTGCTAGGAGTGCGGGACTAGCGGGGAACACCGGGGAGCTGTTTTTT. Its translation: CSARSAGLAGNTGELFF.

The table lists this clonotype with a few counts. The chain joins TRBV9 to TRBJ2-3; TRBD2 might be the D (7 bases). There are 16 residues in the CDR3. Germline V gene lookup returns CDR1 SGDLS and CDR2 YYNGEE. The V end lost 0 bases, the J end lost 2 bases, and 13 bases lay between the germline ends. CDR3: CASSVGRGANTDTQYF. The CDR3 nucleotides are TGTGCCAGCAGCGTAGGCCGGGGGGCGAACACAGATACGCAGTATTTT. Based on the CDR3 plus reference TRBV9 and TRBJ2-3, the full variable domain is DSGVTQTPKHLITATGQRVTLRCSPRSGDLSVYWYQQSLDQGLQFLIQYYNGEERAKGNILERFSAQQFPDLHSELNLSSLELGDSALYFCASSVGRGANTDTQYFGPGTRLTVL.

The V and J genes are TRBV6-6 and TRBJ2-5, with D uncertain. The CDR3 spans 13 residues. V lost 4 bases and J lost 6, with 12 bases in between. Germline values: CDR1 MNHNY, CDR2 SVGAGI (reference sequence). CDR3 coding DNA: TGTGCCAGCAGTTTGGCGGTGCTGAAGACCCAGTACTTC. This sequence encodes CASSLAVLKTQYF.

The CDR3 protein is CASSQEEGAKDEQYF. The DNA of the CDR3 is TGCGCCAGCAGCCAGGAGGAGGGGGCGAAGGACGAGCAGTACTTC. V is TRBV4-3 and J is TRBJ2-7, with D perhaps matching TRBD1 (7 bases). V was trimmed by 3 bases and J by 5 bases, leaving 17 bases between them. CDR3 length: 15 amino acids. Germline CDR1 reads LGHNA; CDR2 reads YSLEER.

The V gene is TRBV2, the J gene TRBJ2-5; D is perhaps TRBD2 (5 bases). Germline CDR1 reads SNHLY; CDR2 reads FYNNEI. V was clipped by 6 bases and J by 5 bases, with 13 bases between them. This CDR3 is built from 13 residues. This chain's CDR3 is CASRLPGEETQYF. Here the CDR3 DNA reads TGTGCCAGCAGGTTACCTGGGGAGGAGACCCAGTACTTC.

The CDR3 region has the DNA TGTGCCAGCAATGAGGACACAAATGGCCGGTTCTTC. Translated, it gives CASNEDTNGRFF. V usage is TRBV12-3 or TRBV12-4 and J usage is TRBJ2-1; weak D call: TRBD1 (5 bases). The CDR3 spans 12 residues. V was clipped by 7 bases and J by 15 bases, with 19 bases between them.

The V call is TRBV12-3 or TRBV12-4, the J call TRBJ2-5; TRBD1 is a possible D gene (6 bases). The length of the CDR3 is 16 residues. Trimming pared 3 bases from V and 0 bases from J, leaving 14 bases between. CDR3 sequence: CASSLGALFYQETQYF. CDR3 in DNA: TGTGCCAGCAGTTTGGGGGCACTGTTCTACCAAGAGACCCAGTACTTC.

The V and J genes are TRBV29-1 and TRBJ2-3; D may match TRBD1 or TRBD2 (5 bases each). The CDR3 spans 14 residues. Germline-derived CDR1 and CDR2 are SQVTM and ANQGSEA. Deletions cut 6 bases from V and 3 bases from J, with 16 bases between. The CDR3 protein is CSVDRTWGTDTQYF. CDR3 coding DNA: TGCAGCGTCGATAGGACCTGGGGGACAGATACGCAGTATTTT.

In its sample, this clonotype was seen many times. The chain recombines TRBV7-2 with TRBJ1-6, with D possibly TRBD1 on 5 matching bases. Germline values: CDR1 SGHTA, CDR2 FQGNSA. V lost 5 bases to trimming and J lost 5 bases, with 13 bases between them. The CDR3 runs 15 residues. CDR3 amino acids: CASSRSGTDNSPLHF. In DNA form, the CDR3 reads TGTGCCAGCAGCCGATCTGGGACGGATAATTCACCCCTCCACTTT.

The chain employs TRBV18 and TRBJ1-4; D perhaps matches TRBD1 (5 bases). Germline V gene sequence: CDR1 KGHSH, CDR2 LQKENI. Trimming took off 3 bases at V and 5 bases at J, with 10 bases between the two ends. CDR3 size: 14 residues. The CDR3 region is CASSPGRGNEKLFF. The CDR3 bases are TGTGCCAGCTCACCGGGACGGGGAAATGAAAAACTGTTTTTT.

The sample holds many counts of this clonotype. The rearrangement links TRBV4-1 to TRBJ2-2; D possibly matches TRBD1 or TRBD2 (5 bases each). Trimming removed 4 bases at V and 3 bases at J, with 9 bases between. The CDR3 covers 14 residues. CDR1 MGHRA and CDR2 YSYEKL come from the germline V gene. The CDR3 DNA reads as TGCGCCAGCAGCCGCGTGGGGGACACCGGGGAGCTGTTTTTT. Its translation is CASSRVGDTGELFF.